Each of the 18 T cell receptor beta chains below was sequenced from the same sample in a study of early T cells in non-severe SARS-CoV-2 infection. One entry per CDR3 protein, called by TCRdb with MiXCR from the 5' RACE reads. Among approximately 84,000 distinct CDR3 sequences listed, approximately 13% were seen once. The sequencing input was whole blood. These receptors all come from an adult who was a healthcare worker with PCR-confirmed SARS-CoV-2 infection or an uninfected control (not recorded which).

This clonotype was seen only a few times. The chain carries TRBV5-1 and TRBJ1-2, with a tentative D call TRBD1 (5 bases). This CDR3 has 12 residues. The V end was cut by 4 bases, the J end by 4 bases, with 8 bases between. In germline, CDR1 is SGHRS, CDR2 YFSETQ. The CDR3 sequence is CASSRDSYGYTF. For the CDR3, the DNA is TGCGCCAGCAGCCGAGACAGCTATGGCTACACCTTC.

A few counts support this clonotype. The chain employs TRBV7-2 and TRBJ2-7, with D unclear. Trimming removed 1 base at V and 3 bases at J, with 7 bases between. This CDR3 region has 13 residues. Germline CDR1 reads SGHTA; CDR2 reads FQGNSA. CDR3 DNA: TGTGCCAGCAGCTTAGGACACCTCTACGAGCAGTACTTC. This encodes CASSLGHLYEQYF. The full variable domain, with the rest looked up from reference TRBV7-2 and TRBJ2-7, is GAGVSQSPSNKVTEKGKDVELRCDPISGHTALYWYRQSLGQGLEFLIYFQGNSAPDKSGLPSDRFSAERTGGSVSTLTIQRTQQEDSAVYLCASSLGHLYEQYFGPGTRLTVT.

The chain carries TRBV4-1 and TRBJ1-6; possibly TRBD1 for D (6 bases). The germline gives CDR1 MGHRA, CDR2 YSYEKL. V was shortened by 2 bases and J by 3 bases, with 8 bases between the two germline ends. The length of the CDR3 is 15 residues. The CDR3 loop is CASSQTGLYNSPLHF. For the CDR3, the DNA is TGCGCCAGCAGCCAAACAGGGCTCTATAATTCACCCCTCCACTTT.

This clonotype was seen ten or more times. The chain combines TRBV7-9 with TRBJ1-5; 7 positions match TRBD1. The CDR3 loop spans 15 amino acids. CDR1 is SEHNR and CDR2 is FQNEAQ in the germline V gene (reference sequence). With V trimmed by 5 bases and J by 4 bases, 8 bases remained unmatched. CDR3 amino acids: CASSPDRVGNQPQHF. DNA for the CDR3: TGTGCCAGCAGCCCAGACAGGGTTGGGAATCAGCCCCAGCATTTT. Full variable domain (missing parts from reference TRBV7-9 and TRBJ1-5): DTGVSQNPRHKITKRGQNVTFRCDPISEHNRLYWYRQTLGQGPEFLTYFQNEAQLEKSRLLSDRFSAERPKGSFSTLEIQRTEQGDSAMYLCASSPDRVGNQPQHFGDGTRLSIL.

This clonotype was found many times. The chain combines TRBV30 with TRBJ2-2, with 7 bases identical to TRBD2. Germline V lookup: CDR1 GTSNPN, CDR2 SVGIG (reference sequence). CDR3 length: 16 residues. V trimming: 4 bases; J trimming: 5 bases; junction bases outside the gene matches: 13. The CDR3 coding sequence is TGTGCCTGGAAGTTCCCCGGGGGGTTCCTTACCGGGGAGCTGTTTTTT. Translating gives CAWKFPGGFLTGELFF.

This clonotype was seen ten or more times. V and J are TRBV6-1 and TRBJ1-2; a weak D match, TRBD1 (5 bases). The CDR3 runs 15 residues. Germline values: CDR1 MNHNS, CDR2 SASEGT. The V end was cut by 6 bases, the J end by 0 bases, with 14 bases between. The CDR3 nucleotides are TGTGCCAGCAGGAGGGACCGCTGGTCTAACTATGGCTACACCTTC. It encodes CASRRDRWSNYGYTF.

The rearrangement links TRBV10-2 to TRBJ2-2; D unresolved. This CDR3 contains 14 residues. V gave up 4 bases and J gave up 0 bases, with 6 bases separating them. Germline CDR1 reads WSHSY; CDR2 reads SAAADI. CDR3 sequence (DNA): TGCGCCAGCAGTGGCAGCCCGAACACCGGGGAGCTGTTTTTT. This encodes CASSGSPNTGELFF.

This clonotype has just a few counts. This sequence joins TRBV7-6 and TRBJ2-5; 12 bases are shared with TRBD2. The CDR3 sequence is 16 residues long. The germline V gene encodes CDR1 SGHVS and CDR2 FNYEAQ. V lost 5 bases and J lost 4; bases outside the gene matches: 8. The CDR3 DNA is TGTGCCAGCAGCCATCTCTCTAGCGGGGGGGCAGAGACCCAGTACTTC. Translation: CASSHLSSGGAETQYF.

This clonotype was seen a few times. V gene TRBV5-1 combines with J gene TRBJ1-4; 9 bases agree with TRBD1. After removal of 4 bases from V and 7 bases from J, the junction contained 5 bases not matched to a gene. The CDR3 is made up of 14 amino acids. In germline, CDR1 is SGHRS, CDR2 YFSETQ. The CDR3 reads CASSLGTGSEKLFF. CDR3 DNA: TGCGCCAGCAGCCTAGGGACAGGGAGTGAAAAACTGTTTTTT.

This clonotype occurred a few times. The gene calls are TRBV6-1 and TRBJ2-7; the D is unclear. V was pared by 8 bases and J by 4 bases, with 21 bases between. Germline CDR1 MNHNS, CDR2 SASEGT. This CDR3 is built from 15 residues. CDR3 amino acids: CASVSKSSPVYEQYF. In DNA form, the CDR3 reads TGTGCCAGCGTGAGTAAGTCCTCTCCTGTTTACGAGCAGTACTTC.

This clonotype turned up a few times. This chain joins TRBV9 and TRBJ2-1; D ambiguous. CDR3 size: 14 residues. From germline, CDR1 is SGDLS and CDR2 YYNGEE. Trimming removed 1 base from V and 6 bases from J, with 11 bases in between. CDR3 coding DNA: TGTGCCAGCAGCGTAATGGAGATCAGCAATGAGCAGTTCTTC. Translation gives CASSVMEISNEQFF.

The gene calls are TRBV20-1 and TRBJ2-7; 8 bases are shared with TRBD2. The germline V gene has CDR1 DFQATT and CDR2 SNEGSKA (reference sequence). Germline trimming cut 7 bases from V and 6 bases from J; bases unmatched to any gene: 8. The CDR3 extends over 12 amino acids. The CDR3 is CSGWKRESEQYF. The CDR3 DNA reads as TGCAGTGGCTGGAAGCGGGAGTCCGAGCAGTACTTC.

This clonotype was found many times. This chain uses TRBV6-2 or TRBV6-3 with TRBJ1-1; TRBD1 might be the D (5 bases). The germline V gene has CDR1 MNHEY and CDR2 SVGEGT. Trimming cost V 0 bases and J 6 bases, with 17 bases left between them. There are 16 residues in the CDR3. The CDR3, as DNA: TGTGCCAGCAGTTACTCGATTTTTTCGGGGGATCCTGAAGCTTTCTTT. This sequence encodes CASSYSIFSGDPEAFF.

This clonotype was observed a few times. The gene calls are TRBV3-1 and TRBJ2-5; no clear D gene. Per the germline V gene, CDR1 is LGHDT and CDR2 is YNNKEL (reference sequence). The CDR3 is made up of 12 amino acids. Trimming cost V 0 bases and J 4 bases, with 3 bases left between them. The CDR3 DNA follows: TGTGCCAGCAGCCAAGAAAGAGAGACCCAGTACTTC. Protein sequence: CASSQERETQYF.

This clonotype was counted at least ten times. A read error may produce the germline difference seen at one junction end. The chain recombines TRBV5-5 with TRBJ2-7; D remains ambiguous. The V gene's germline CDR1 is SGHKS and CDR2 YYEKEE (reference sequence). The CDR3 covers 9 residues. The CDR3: CASSSRFIF. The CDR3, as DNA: TGTGCCAGCAGCTCGAGGTTCATCTTC.

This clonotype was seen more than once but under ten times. The CDR3 DNA is TGTGCCAGCAGCCTCACAGGGGGTGACAGCAATCAGCCCCAGCATTTT. Protein product: CASSLTGGDSNQPQHF. The rearrangement uses TRBV7-9 and TRBJ1-5; 8 nucleotides agree with TRBD1. V shed 5 bases and J 1 base; nucleotides not matched to a gene: 7. The CDR3 loop spans 16 amino acids. Germline CDR1 reads SEHNR; CDR2 reads FQNEAQ (reference sequence). Full variable domain (rest looked up from reference TRBV7-9 and TRBJ1-5): DTGVSQNPRHKITKRGQNVTFRCDPISEHNRLYWYRQTLGQGPEFLTYFQNEAQLEKSRLLSDRFSAERPKGSFSTLEIQRTEQGDSAMYLCASSLTGGDSNQPQHFGDGTRLSIL.

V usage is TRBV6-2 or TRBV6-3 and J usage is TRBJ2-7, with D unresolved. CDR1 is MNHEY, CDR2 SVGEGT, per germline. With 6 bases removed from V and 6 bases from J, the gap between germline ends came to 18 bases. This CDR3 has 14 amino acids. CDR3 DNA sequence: TGTGCCAGCAGAAGGTCTCAGCCCCCCACCGAGCAGTACTTC. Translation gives CASRRSQPPTEQYF.

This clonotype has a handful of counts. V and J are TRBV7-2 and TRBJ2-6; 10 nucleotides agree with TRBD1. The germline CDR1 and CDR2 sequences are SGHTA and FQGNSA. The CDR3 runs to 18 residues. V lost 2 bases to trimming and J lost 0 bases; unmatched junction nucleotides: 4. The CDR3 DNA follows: TGTGCCAGCAGCTTAAAGGGACAGGGGAGCTCTGGGGCCAACGTCCTGACTTTC. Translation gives CASSLKGQGSSGANVLTF.